The 3 T cell receptor beta chains reported below all come from one sample, sequenced in a study of T cells in narcolepsy. Libraries were prepared by immunoSEQ multiplex PCR; TCRdb keeps only in-frame clonotypes and omits some of them. Of tens of thousands of clones in the sample, around 85% were seen once. The sample comprised CD45RA- memory CD4+ T cells from PBMCs. The receptors here all came from a human donor with narcolepsy.

V and J are TRBV12-5 and TRBJ1-5; TRBD1 is a possible D gene (5 bases). In germline, CDR1 is LGHNT, CDR2 FRNRAP. The V end lost 5 bases, the J end lost 9 bases, and 17 bases lay between the germline ends. CDR3 length: 14 amino acids. The chain's CDR3 is CASGLDGHKGPQHF. CDR3 sequence (DNA): TGTGCTAGTGGTCTAGACGGACACAAGGGGCCCCAGCATTTT.

The gene calls are TRBV2 and TRBJ1-1, with D hard to call. Trimming removed 0 bases from V and 0 bases from J, with 20 bases in between. Germline assignment: CDR1 SNHLY and CDR2 FYNNEI. The CDR3 loop spans 19 amino acids. CDR3 sequence reads: CASSEAERGGPKVNTEAFF. CDR3 DNA sequence: TGTGCCAGCAGTGAAGCCGAACGCGGAGGTCCAAAGGTGAACACTGAAGCTTTCTTT.

This chain uses TRBV20-1 with TRBJ2-7; D possibly corresponds to TRBD2 (6 bases). CDR1 DFQATT and CDR2 SNEGSKA come from the germline V gene (reference sequence). Trimming removed 5 bases from V and 4 bases from J, with 9 bases in between. CDR3 size: 11 residues. CDR3 sequence: CSASLAYEQYF. CDR3 nucleotides: TGCAGTGCTTCTCTAGCGTACGAGCAGTACTTC.